Shown below are 2 T cell receptor beta chains from a single sample sequenced in a study of blood T cells in healthy people across ages. A second PCR, run for about 7 to 11 cycles, used a sample-barcoded 5' primer plus a J-beta primer mix. One entry per CDR3 protein, called by TCRdb with MiXCR from the 5' RACE reads. The sample carries about 650,000 distinct CDR3 sequences, about 51% recorded once. Source material: blood. The receptors derive from a woman of 80 years or more in good health.

Comments on this clonotype: A much larger clone differs by one base, so this may be a read error. The chain uses TRBV9 and TRBJ2-3, with 7 bases matching TRBD1. Germline values: CDR1 SGDLS, CDR2 YYNGEE. This CDR3 is 16 amino acids long. With V trimmed by 0 bases and J by 3 bases, 7 bases remained unmatched. The CDR3 nucleotides read TGTGCCAGCAGCGTAGGACAGGGAAGCGATACAGATACGCAGTATTTT. Amino acids: CASSVGQGSDTDTQYF.

This clonotype has more than one count but fewer than ten. The chain joins TRBV5-1 to TRBJ1-1, with D unresolved. CDR3 size: 13 residues. V dropped 4 bases and J dropped 4 bases, with 11 bases sitting between them. Per germline, CDR1 SGHRS and CDR2 YFSETQ. The CDR3 spells CASSRGSPTEAFF. The CDR3 DNA is TGCGCCAGCAGCCGTGGATCACCCACTGAAGCTTTCTTT.